Following are 5 T cell receptor beta chains from one sample sequenced in a study of identical twins. TCRdb re-derived calls from the 5' RACE reads in MiXCR, one entry per CDR3 protein. The table records roughly 290,000 distinct CDR3 sequences, about 8.9% of them present only once. These same records also appear under a second study, on yellow fever vaccine responses in identical twins.

The sequenced sample consisted of memory (CD45RO+) T cells sorted from blood. Every receptor here comes from a young woman in good health.

This clonotype occurred a few times. The J gene is TRBJ1-1, the V gene TRBV6-6, with a possible D match to TRBD1 (6 bases). The V end lost 2 bases, the J end lost 10 bases, and 11 bases lay between the germline ends. The CDR3 is made up of 12 amino acids. Germline CDR1 is MNHNY and CDR2 is SVGAGI (reference sequence). Written as DNA, the CDR3 is TGTGCCAGCAGTTACCGGTACAGGGCAGCTTTCTTT. Translating it yields CASSYRYRAAFF.

This clonotype was counted only a few times. This chain uses TRBV20-1 with TRBJ2-7; 8 nucleotides agree with TRBD1. The CDR3 totals 13 residues. J gave up 5 bases and V 4 bases, and 7 bases lay outside the gene matches. CDR1 and CDR2 (germline): DFQATT, SNEGSKA (reference sequence). CDR3 amino acids: CSAKEGQDHEQYF. The CDR3 DNA sequence: TGCAGTGCTAAAGAGGGACAGGATCACGAGCAGTACTTC.

The chain has TRBV5-4 and TRBJ2-1, with 7 bases matching TRBD1. CDR3 length: 15 amino acids. Germline-derived CDR1 and CDR2 are SGHNT and YYREEE (reference sequence). Trimming removed 0 bases from V and 3 bases from J; junction bases left unmatched: 3. In DNA form, the CDR3 reads TGTGCCAGCAGCTTGGAAGGGGGCGGCTACAATGAGCAGTTCTTC. Translation: CASSLEGGGYNEQFF.

In this sample, this clonotype turned up a few times. This sequence joins TRBV6-2 or TRBV6-3 and TRBJ1-2, with a weak D call TRBD1 (5 bases). The CDR3 sequence is 16 residues long. The V end was cut by 6 bases, the J end by 4 bases, with 21 bases between. CDR1 and CDR2 from the germline V gene are MNHEY and SVGEGT. The CDR3 nucleotides are TGTGCCAGCAGGCCGTCAATATCCGACAGTAGCTATGGCTACACCTTC. Translation: CASRPSISDSSYGYTF.

This clonotype was counted only a few times. The chain links TRBV9 to TRBJ2-5; no firm D call. CDR3 length equals 14 residues. The germline gives CDR1 SGDLS, CDR2 YYNGEE. V lost 1 base and J 0 bases, leaving 7 bases between the germline ends. In nucleotides, the CDR3 is TGTGCCAGCAGCGTAAATTTGTACCAAGAGACCCAGTACTTC. Protein: CASSVNLYQETQYF.